This T cell receptor (beta chain) appears in the sequencing data of a study of T-cell memory formation after mild COVID-19 (dated by TCRdb to the early 2020s). Regarding the complete study: TCR sequence clusters from the two donors were largely donor specific. The cohort comprised two young, previously healthy adult volunteers, one female and one male. In a couple of donors, T-cell clones that expanded and contracted after mild COVID-19 were followed by sequencing TCRalpha and TCRbeta repertoires longitudinally. The study at large found these results: Some responding clones were detected in pre-infection memory, which suggested that pre-existing cross-reactive memory T cells had joined the SARS-CoV-2 response. The study included only a couple of mild cases, and larger cohorts that include severe cases with pre-infection samples were judged to be necessary. Contracting CD4+ clones were found mainly in CM and EM memory subsets, while CD8+ clones were enriched in EMRA. Clones that contracted from day 15 to 85 showed balanced CD4/CD8 phenotypes, whereas a second wave of clones that expanded from day 15 to 37 leaned towards CD4+. SARS-CoV-2 specificity of the second-wave clones peaking on day 37 was not confirmed.

In the germline V gene, CDR1 corresponds to SGDLS and CDR2 to YYNGEE. Trimming costs V 1 base and J 9 bases, and their ends lie 17 bases apart. Counted from cysteine to phenylalanine, this CDR3 has 15 amino acids. CDR3 DNA only is kept here, 45 bases in frame from base 1. The data were produced on an Illumina NovaSeq 6000. cDNA libraries for TCRalpha and TCRbeta were prepared by 5'RACE using constant-segment primers, with sample barcodes and unique molecular identifiers added. Trizol reagent was used to extract RNA from every sample. The libraries were amplified in two PCR steps, and the second step added a second sample barcode and Illumina TruSeq adapters. The libraries were sequenced on an Illumina NovaSeq using 2 x 150 bp paired-end reads. The original methods were these. With migec v1.2.7, reads were demultiplexed and then collapsed into UMI-guided consensus sequences. Using mixcr v2.1.11, UMI consensuses were aligned to TRA and TRB V and J templates and then assembled into clonotypes. A clonotype was counted as expanded or contracted only if both edgeR and NoisET called the change significant, with noise models trained on biological replicates. edgeR calls used a false discovery rate-adjusted p below 0.01 and a log2 fold-change threshold of 1. As an exploratory analysis of dynamics, max-normalized trajectories of the 1000 most abundant clonotypes were examined with PCA combined with hierarchical clustering. Separately sequenced CD4+ and CD8+ repertoires were used to assign a CD4 or CD8 phenotype to each responding clone. Clones were called with MiXCR by TCRdb after fastp trimmed the public reads at Q25, and only in-frame beta chains were retained. Merged by CDR3 protein, the rows form single entries marked with the most common genes and DNA. The V and J calls here are based on TCRdb, not the publication. The sample table lists nearly 250,000 distinct CDR3 sequences, 15% of them with a count of one. Clones ranked in the top ten supply 2.1% of the sample.

Ficoll-Paque density gradient centrifugation was used to isolate PBMCs. In the case of this clonotype: Its recognized antigen is unknown. Within one base of it there is no much larger clone, and no base qualities were kept.

Material for sequencing was PBMCs or a T cell subset sorted from them (not recorded which). The rearrangement joined TRBV9 to TRBJ2-1; no D segment can be confidently identified. This TCR derives from an adult woman who had mild COVID-19 (a few samples of this study predate the infection). The sample titles of this study are shuffled in the database, so cell type and time point are left out; the donor was told from shared clones. The CDR3 reads as follows: CASSVNPIRPSEQFF. At the DNA level, the sequence is TGTGCCAGCAGCGTAAACCCCATCCGGCCAAGTGAGCAGTTCTTC.